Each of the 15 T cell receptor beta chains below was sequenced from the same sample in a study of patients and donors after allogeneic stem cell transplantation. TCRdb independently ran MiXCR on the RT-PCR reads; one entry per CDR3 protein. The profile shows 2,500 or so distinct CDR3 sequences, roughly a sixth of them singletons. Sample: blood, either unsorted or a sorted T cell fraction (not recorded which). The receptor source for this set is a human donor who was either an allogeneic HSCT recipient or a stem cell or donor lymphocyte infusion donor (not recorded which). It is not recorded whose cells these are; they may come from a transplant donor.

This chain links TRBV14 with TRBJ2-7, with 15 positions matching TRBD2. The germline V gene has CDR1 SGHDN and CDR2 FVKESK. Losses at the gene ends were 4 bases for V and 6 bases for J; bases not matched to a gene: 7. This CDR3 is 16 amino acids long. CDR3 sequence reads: CASSLRGLAGGGEQYF. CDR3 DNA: TGTGCCAGCAGCCTGCGGGGACTAGCGGGAGGAGGCGAGCAGTACTTC.

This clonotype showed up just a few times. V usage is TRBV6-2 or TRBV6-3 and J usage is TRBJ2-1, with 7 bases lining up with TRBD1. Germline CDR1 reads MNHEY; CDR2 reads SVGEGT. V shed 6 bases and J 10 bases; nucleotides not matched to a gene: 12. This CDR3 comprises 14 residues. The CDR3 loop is CASSRGTVHGEQFF. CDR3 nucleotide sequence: TGTGCCAGCAGCAGAGGGACAGTGCACGGCGAGCAGTTCTTC.

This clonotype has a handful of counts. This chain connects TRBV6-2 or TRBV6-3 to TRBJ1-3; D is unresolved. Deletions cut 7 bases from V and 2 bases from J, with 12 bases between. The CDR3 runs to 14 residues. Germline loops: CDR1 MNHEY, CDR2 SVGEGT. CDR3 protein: CASMVEGAGNTIYF. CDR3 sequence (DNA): TGTGCCAGCATGGTGGAGGGCGCTGGAAACACCATATATTTT.

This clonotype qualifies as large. The CDR3, as DNA: TGTGCCAGCAGCCTCCGGGCAGGTGCGGGGGACAATGAGCAGTTCTTC. This translates into CASSLRAGAGDNEQFF. This chain joins TRBV7-2 and TRBJ2-1, with 7 bases lining up with TRBD2. V was pared by 5 bases and J by 5 bases, with 12 bases of the junction left unmatched. The CDR3 is made up of 16 amino acids. Germline lookup yields CDR1 SGHTA and CDR2 FQGNSA.

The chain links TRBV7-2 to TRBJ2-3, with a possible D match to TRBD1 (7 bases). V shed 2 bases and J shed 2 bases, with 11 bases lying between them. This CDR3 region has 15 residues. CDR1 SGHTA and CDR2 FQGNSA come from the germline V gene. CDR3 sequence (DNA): TGTGCCAGCAGCTTATTCAGGGGGGACACAGATACGCAGTATTTT. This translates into CASSLFRGDTDTQYF.

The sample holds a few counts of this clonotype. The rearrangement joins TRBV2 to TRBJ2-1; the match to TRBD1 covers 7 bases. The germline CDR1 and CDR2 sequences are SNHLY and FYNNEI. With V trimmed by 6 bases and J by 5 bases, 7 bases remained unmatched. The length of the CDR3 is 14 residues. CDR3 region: CASRRGLLDNEQFF. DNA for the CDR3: TGTGCCAGCAGGAGGGGGCTCCTGGACAATGAGCAGTTCTTC. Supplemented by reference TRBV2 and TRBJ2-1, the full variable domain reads EPEVTQTPSHQVTQMGQEVILRCVPISNHLYFYWYRQILGQKVEFLVSFYNNEISEKSEIFDDQFSVERPDGSNFTLKIRSTKLEDSAMYFCASRRGLLDNEQFFGPGTRLTVL.

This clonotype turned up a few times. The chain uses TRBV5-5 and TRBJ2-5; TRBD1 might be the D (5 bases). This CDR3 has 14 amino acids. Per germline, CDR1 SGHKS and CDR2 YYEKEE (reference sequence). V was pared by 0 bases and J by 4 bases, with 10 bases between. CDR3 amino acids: CASSLEGRGETQYF. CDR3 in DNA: TGTGCCAGCAGCTTGGAGGGTAGGGGAGAGACCCAGTACTTC.

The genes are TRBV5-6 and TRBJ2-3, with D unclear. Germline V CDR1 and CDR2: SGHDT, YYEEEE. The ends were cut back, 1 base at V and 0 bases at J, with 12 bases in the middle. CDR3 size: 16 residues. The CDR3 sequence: CASSLTLGISTDTQYF. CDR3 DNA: TGTGCCAGCAGCTTGACGCTGGGCATAAGCACAGATACGCAGTATTTT.

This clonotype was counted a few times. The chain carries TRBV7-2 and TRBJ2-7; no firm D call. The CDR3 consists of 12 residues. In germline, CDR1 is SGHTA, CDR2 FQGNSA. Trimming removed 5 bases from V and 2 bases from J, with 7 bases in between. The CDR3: CASSLTTYEQYF. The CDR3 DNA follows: TGTGCCAGCAGCCTTACCACCTACGAGCAGTACTTC.

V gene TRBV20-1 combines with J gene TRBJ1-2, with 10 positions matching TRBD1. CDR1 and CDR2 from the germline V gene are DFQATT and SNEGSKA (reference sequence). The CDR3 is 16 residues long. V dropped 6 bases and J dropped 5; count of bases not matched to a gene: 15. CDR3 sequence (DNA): TGCAGTGCCACTAGACCTGGGACAGGGGATCGATATGGCTACACCTTC. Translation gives CSATRPGTGDRYGYTF.

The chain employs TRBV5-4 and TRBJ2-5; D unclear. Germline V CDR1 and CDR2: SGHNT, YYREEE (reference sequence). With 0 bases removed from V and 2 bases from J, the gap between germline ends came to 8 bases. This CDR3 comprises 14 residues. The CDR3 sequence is CASSLDPGQETQYF. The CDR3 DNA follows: TGTGCCAGCAGCTTGGACCCCGGACAAGAGACCCAGTACTTC. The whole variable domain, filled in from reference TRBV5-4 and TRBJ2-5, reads ETGVTQSPTHLIKTRGQQVTLRCSSQSGHNTVSWYQQALGQGPQFIFQYYREEENGRGNFPPRFSGLQFPNYSSELNVNALELDDSALYLCASSLDPGQETQYFGPGTRLLVL.

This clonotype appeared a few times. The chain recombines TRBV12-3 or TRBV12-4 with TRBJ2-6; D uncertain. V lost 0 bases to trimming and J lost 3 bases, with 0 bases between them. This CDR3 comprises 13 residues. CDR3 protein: CASSLAGANVLTF. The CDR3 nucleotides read TGTGCCAGCAGTTTAGCTGGGGCCAACGTCCTGACTTTC.

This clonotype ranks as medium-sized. CDR3 loop: CASSIFPRGSTDTQYF. Written as DNA, the CDR3 is TGTGCCAGCAGCATTTTCCCTCGGGGGAGCACAGATACGCAGTATTTT. The chain employs TRBV7-2 and TRBJ2-3; tentative D call: TRBD2 (6 bases). Looked up from germline, CDR1 is SGHTA and CDR2 is FQGNSA. Trimming stripped 5 bases from V and 0 bases from J, with 15 bases between. CDR3 length: 16 residues.

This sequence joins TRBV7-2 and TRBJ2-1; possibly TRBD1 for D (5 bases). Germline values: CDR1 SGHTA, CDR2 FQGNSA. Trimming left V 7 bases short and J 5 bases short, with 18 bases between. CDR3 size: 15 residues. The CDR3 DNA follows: TGTGCCAGCATCCCCCCTCTTGGACAAAACAATGAGCAGTTCTTC. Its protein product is CASIPPLGQNNEQFF.

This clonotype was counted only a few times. The CDR3 loop reads CASSLLTGTDTQYF. CDR3 sequence (DNA): TGTGCCAGCAGCCTCCTGACGGGCACAGATACGCAGTATTTT. The chain links TRBV7-3 to TRBJ2-3, with D hard to call. The CDR3 has 14 residues. Germline lookup yields CDR1 SGHTA and CDR2 FQGTGA. V was shortened by 5 bases and J by 1 base, with 10 bases between the two germline ends.